This TCR beta chain was recorded in a study of beta chain features in type 1 diabetes. cDNA synthesis used the whole RNA isolate, giving expressed TCRB sequences. Some clones are missing from TCRdb's copy, which holds only in-frame ones; the method was immunoSEQ multiplex PCR. This sample has some 300,000 clones, with 8% found just once. Every single donor gave one heparinised blood draw, and these averaged roughly 120 mL. The germline V gene encodes CDR1 SGHDT and CDR2 YYEEEE. The CDR3 sequence is 16 residues long. V was shortened by 4 bases and J by 2 bases, with 18 bases between the two germline ends. This clone was seen many times.

The TCR originated in a woman between 18 and 29 years old in good health. Material: central memory CD4+ T cells from blood. The rearrangement joins TRBV5-6 to TRBJ1-2, with D possibly being TRBD1 (5 bases). The CDR3 region is CASSPRLGGWNYGYTF. Here the CDR3 DNA reads TGTGCCAGCAGCCCCCGTTTGGGGGGATGGAACTATGGCTACACCTTC.